The clone carrying this TCR beta chain was observed a few times. The data originate from a study of blood T cell repertoires in COVID-19. Generated by immunoSEQ multiplex PCR, the TCRdb table keeps only in-frame clones and is missing some. The sample lists some 490,000 clones; around 85% were seen once. Germline-derived CDR1 and CDR2 are MNHEY and SMNVEV (reference sequence). The CDR3 has 12 amino acids. The ends were cut back, 5 bases at V and 7 bases at J, with 8 bases in the middle. The TCR comes from a woman aged 55-70 years who had recovered from COVID-19. The sample consisted of PBMCs or T cells enriched from blood (not recorded which). J is TRBJ2-2 and V is TRBV27; D gene ambiguous. The CDR3 sequence: CASSPFLGELFF. The CDR3 DNA sequence: TGTGCCAGCAGTCCGTTCCTCGGGGAGCTGTTTTTT.